This is a list of T cell receptor beta chains from one sample in a study of T cell responses to AZD1222 COVID-19 vaccine. Using immunoSEQ multiplex PCR, the repertoire was profiled, and TCRdb retains in-frame clones only, with some absent. The repertoire holds approximately 110,000 clones, with approximately 84% as singletons. The source was peripheral blood, collected on day 0 of AZD1222 vaccination. Every receptor here comes from an adult in good health. The CDR3 runs from the conserved cysteine through the conserved F or W. A D gene is named only where the DNA matches it firmly. Clone size is stated in some rows and not others, as once, few, many or a class when expanded.

TRBJ1-3	TRBV18	.	TRBD1	CASSSLQGNGNTIYF	TGTGCCAGCTCATCCTTACAGGGGAACGGAAACACCATATATTTT
TRBJ1-2	TRBV6-1	.	.	CASKRVNGYTF	TGTGCCAGCAAGAGGGTCAATGGCTACACCTTC
TRBJ2-1	TRBV7-2	.	.	CASSLRSSHNEQFF	TGTGCCAGCAGCCTCAGGTCATCCCACAATGAGCAGTTCTTC
TRBJ2-7	TRBV2	.	.	CASSEWDYEQYF	TGTGCCAGCAGTGAATGGGACTACGAGCAGTACTTC
TRBJ1-5	TRBV28	.	.	CASSERADTLNQPQHF	TGTGCCAGCAGTGAAAGAGCGGACACCCTAAATCAGCCCCAGCATTTT
TRBJ1-2	TRBV29-1	.	.	CSVKQGFGYTF	TGCAGCGTTAAACAGGGTTTTGGCTACACCTTC
TRBJ1-6	TRBV7-2	.	.	CASTQGSYNSPLHF	TGTGCCAGCACCCAAGGTTCCTATAATTCACCCCTCCACTTT
TRBJ1-3	TRBV6-5	.	TRBD1	CASSPDRVRNTIYF	TGTGCCAGCAGCCCCGACAGGGTACGAAACACCATATATTTT
TRBJ1-1	TRBV30	.	TRBD1	CATEGQGGTEAFF	TGTGCCACAGAGGGACAGGGGGGCACTGAAGCTTTCTTT
TRBJ1-5	TRBV2	.	.	CASTGPTDNQPQHF	TGTGCCAGCACGGGACCGACGGACAATCAGCCCCAGCATTTT
TRBJ2-7	TRBV3-1/TRBV3-2	.	TRBD1	CASSQVDREKYF	TGTGCCAGCAGCCAAGTGGACAGGGAAAAGTACTTC
TRBJ1-4	TRBV9	few	.	CASSVGGEINEKLFF	TGTGCCAGCAGCGTAGGAGGAGAGATAAATGAAAAACTGTTTTTT
TRBJ2-7	TRBV9	.	TRBD1	CASSVGVWDRGPYEQYF	TGTGCCAGCAGCGTAGGCGTATGGGACAGGGGCCCCTACGAGCAGTACTTC
TRBJ2-3	TRBV5-4	.	.	CASSPGTDTQYF	TGTGCCAGCAGCCCGGGGACAGATACGCAGTATTTT
TRBJ2-7	TRBV9	.	.	CASSVAGLSYEQYF	TGTGCCAGCAGCGTGGCAGGCCTCTCCTACGAGCAGTACTTC
TRBJ1-1	TRBV11-1	.	.	CASSLGQVNTEAFF	TGTGCCAGCAGCTTAGGACAGGTGAACACTGAAGCTTTCTTT
TRBJ1-2	TRBV27	.	TRBD1	CASSTTGGYGYTF	TGTGCCAGCAGTACTACAGGGGGCTATGGCTACACCTTC
TRBJ2-7	TRBV3-1/TRBV3-2	once	TRBD1	CASSHMTGSYEQYF	TGTGCCAGCAGCCATATGACAGGGTCCTACGAGCAGTACTTC
TRBJ2-6	TRBV5-1	.	.	CASSLGSGANVLTF	TGCGCCAGCAGCCTGGGCTCTGGGGCCAACGTCCTGACTTTC
TRBJ2-1	TRBV6-5	.	TRBD2	CASRGGFSYNEQFF	TGTGCCAGCCGGGGAGGGTTTTCCTACAATGAGCAGTTCTTC
TRBJ2-4	TRBV12-5	.	TRBD2	CASGLVEDGRASNIQYF	TGTGCTAGTGGTTTGGTGGAAGACGGGAGGGCCTCGAACATTCAGTACTTC
TRBJ2-3	TRBV7-3	.	.	CASSVSYRTDTQYF	TGTGCCAGCAGCGTGTCTTACAGGACAGATACGCAGTATTTT
TRBJ1-5	TRBV30	.	.	CAWGPHLDRYGNQPQHF	TGTGCCTGGGGTCCTCATCTTGACAGGTATGGCAATCAGCCCCAGCATTTT
TRBJ2-7	TRBV7-8	few	.	CASSDRYEQYF	TGTGCCAGCAGCGACAGGTACGAGCAGTACTTC
TRBJ1-1	TRBV7-2	.	.	CASSSRGSTEAFF	TGTGCCAGCAGCTCTAGGGGGTCCACTGAAGCTTTCTTT
TRBJ2-7	TRBV4-2	.	TRBD2	CASSQGVWGLADEQYF	TGTGCCAGCAGCCAAGGGGTGTGGGGACTAGCAGACGAGCAGTACTTC
TRBJ1-3	TRBV12-3/TRBV12-4	.	.	CASSLVGEDTIYF	TGTGCCAGCAGTTTAGTGGGTGAGGACACCATATATTTT
TRBJ1-5	TRBV7-2	.	TRBD1	CASSFQGGNNQPQHF	TGTGCCAGCAGCTTTCAGGGGGGGAACAATCAGCCCCAGCATTTT
TRBJ1-2	TRBV7-9	once	TRBD1	CASSPQGGDNYGYTF	TGTGCCAGCAGCCCACAGGGGGGGGATAACTATGGCTACACCTTC
TRBJ2-3	TRBV18	once	.	CASSPAGGTDTQYF	TGTGCCAGCTCACCAGCCGGGGGCACAGATACGCAGTATTTT
TRBJ1-2	TRBV7-2	.	.	CASSSQGFGYTF	TGTGCCAGCAGCTCACAGGGTTTCGGCTACACCTTC
TRBJ1-3	TRBV5-4	.	.	CASSLGARSSGNTIYF	TGTGCCAGCAGCTTAGGTGCCCGGAGCTCTGGAAACACCATATATTTT
TRBJ2-3	TRBV27	.	.	CASSFIGPSTDTQYF	TGTGCCAGCAGTTTTATAGGGCCTAGCACAGATACGCAGTATTTT
TRBJ2-1	TRBV28	.	.	CASSSPLRGLGQFF	TGTGCCAGCAGCTCACCCCTCCGGGGCTTGGGGCAGTTCTTC
TRBJ2-5	TRBV5-1	.	.	CASSLEMVETQYF	TGCGCCAGCAGCTTGGAGATGGTGGAGACCCAGTACTTC
TRBJ1-3	TRBV6-5	.	.	CASRGPVNSGNTIYF	TGTGCCAGCAGAGGGCCAGTAAACTCTGGAAACACCATATATTTT
TRBJ1-1	TRBV12-3/TRBV12-4	.	.	CASSNLWYTEAFF	TGTGCCAGCAGTAACTTGTGGTACACTGAAGCTTTCTTT
TRBJ1-3	TRBV3-1/TRBV3-2	.	.	CASSQWGSSGNTIYF	TGTGCCAGCAGCCAATGGGGGAGCTCTGGAAACACCATATATTTT
TRBJ1-1	TRBV24-1	.	TRBD1	CATSDPRTGDTEAFF	TGTGCCACCAGTGATCCGCGGACAGGGGACACTGAAGCTTTCTTT
TRBJ2-2	TRBV19	.	.	CASRQPGLKAGELFF	TGTGCCAGTAGACAACCGGGACTGAAGGCCGGGGAGCTGTTTTTT
TRBJ1-2	TRBV4-1	.	.	CASSQSPDPNYGYTF	TGCGCCAGCAGCCAGAGCCCAGACCCTAACTATGGCTACACCTTC
TRBJ2-2	TRBV30	.	.	CAWSGHTGELFF	TGTGCCTGGAGTGGTCACACCGGGGAGCTGTTTTTT
TRBJ1-6	TRBV5-6	once	TRBD1	CASSPYRTGFNSPLHF	TGTGCCAGCAGCCCATACCGGACAGGGTTTAATTCACCCCTCCACTTT
TRBJ2-7	TRBV5-1	.	TRBD1	CASSTDRGYEQYF	TGCGCCAGCAGCACAGACAGGGGTTACGAGCAGTACTTC
TRBJ1-2	TRBV7-9	.	TRBD1	CASSLWTGGAGGYTF	TGTGCCAGCAGCTTATGGACAGGGGGGGCCGGTGGCTACACCTTC
TRBJ1-6	TRBV7-9	.	.	CASSFRGSYNSPLHF	TGTGCCAGCAGCTTCCGGGGCTCCTATAATTCACCCCTCCACTTT
TRBJ2-6	TRBV6-1	.	.	CASSEGSSGANVLTF	TGTGCCAGCAGTGAAGGGAGCTCTGGGGCCAACGTCCTGACTTTC
TRBJ1-6	TRBV6-5	.	TRBD1	CASTHERTGDSPLHF	TGTGCCAGCACTCACGAACGGACAGGGGATTCACCCCTCCACTTT
TRBJ2-5	TRBV11-3	.	.	CASSLMWWDTQYQETQYF	TGTGCCAGCAGCCTGATGTGGTGGGACACTCAGTACCAAGAGACCCAGTACTTC
TRBJ1-2	TRBV19	.	.	CASSQSQARGYGYTF	TGTGCCAGTAGTCAGAGCCAAGCCAGGGGCTATGGCTACACCTTC
TRBJ1-2	TRBV28	once	TRBD1	CASSLTSLFPGQADYNYGYTF	TGTGCCAGCAGTTTAACCTCACTTTTCCCCGGACAGGCCGATTATAACTATGGCTACACCTTC
TRBJ2-3	TRBV28	.	.	CASIYRTASTDTQYF	TGTGCCAGCATTTATAGGACTGCAAGCACAGATACGCAGTATTTT
TRBJ2-7	TRBV3-1/TRBV3-2	.	TRBD1	CASSDRGYSYEQYF	TGTGCCAGCAGCGACAGGGGTTACTCCTACGAGCAGTACTTC